This section outlines one T cell receptor (beta chain) sequence together with its context. Antigen specificity is unknown. Measured with immunoSEQ multiplex PCR; TCRdb has only the in-frame clones, and not every one. The data show roughly 62,000 clones, about 71% seen once. The data stem from a study of T cell clones after liver transplantation. Background on the study: Three of the eight recipients were HCV-positive; the rest had non-autoimmune, non-viral transplant indications. Tolerance: complete withdrawal held at least one year, liver enzymes staying within twice normal. Study-wide results and caveats: A significant post-transplant drop in circulating graft-donor-reactive CD4 TCRbeta sequences occurred in most of the 8 subjects. Small, mixed patient groups and varying post-transplant times limit these conclusions.

The TCR originated in a human patient who received a liver transplant. Some of the T cells might come from the graft donor. The material sequenced was CD4+ T cells from blood, taken at the approximately 15-month timepoint.

CDR3 nucleotides: TGCAGCGTTTCAATGGGGGGTTATAATTCACCCCTCCACTTT. Encoded protein: CSVSMGGYNSPLHF. The chain links TRBV29-1 to TRBJ1-6, with TRBD1 as a possible D gene (5 bases). This CDR3 has 14 residues. Trimming stripped 5 bases from V and 4 bases from J, with 12 bases between. In germline, CDR1 is SQVTM, CDR2 ANQGSEA.